This entry describes one T cell receptor (beta chain). The entry originates in a study of OX40 agonist ivuxolimab in advanced cancers. TCRdb's copy holds only in-frame clones and misses some; the assay was immunoSEQ multiplex PCR. The sample lists tens of thousands of clones; about 88% were seen once. Source: CD4+ or CD8+ T cells sorted from blood, taken in a trial of the OX40 agonist ivuxolimab. The origin of this receptor is an adult with an advanced solid tumor such as melanoma, head and neck, liver or kidney cancer.

The CDR3 DNA follows: TGTGCCAGCAGCTTAGCGCTGAACAGCGACACCATATATTTT. This codes for CASSLALNSDTIYF. The V and J genes are TRBV7-2 and TRBJ1-3; D not resolved. The CDR3 spans 14 residues. Germline loops: CDR1 SGHTA, CDR2 FQGNSA. V lost 0 bases and J 8 bases, leaving 11 bases between the germline ends.